This T cell receptor beta chain is drawn from a study of blood T cell repertoires in COVID-19. Sequencing was performed with immunoSEQ multiplex PCR; in TCRdb, only in-frame clones are kept and a portion is missing. The repertoire consists of 150,000 to 200,000 clones, with around 82% occurring once and the leading ten covering 4% to 6.5%. V lost 4 bases, J lost 4 bases, and 10 bases lay in between. The CDR3 is 13 residues long. Per the germline V gene, CDR1 is LGHDT and CDR2 is YNNKEL (reference sequence). Sample: PBMCs or T cells enriched from blood (not recorded which). The source of this sequence is a woman aged 55-70 years with acute COVID-19. The V gene is TRBV3-1 (or the pseudogene TRBV3-2), the J gene TRBJ1-1, with unresolved D. This CDR3 is CASSPQVGTEAFF. Here the CDR3 DNA reads TGTGCCAGCAGCCCTCAGGTGGGCACTGAAGCTTTCTTT.